Included here is one TCR beta chain sequence, with context. Its antigen is unknown. This sample also contains other DNA sequences that code for the same CDR3. Profiled with immunoSEQ multiplex PCR; TCRdb holds only in-frame clones, not every one. This table holds 780,000 or so clones, about two thirds found once. This sample was included in a study of shared clonotypes between healthy human individuals. Study-level findings and limits: Across a few donors, naive CD4 shared roughly 5.1%, naive CD8 less than 4%, memory CD4 more than 2%, memory CD8 0.35% to 0.5%.

Germline lookup yields CDR1 SNHLY and CDR2 FYNNEI. This CDR3 region has 13 residues. V was shortened by 6 bases and J by 2 bases, with 8 bases between the two germline ends. The TCR comes from a woman aged 25-40 years in good health. Specimen: memory CD4+ T cells sorted from blood. Indicated subset: CD45RA-negative fraction. This sequence joins TRBV2 and TRBJ1-5; the D is unclear. This CDR3 reads CASRGTGNQPQHF. CDR3 in DNA: TGTGCCAGCAGGGGAACAGGCAATCAGCCCCAGCATTTT. The whole variable domain, remainder taken from reference TRBV2 and TRBJ1-5, is EPEVTQTPSHQVTQMGQEVILRCVPISNHLYFYWYRQILGQKVEFLVSFYNNEISEKSEIFDDQFSVERPDGSNFTLKIRSTKLEDSAMYFCASRGTGNQPQHFGDGTRLSIL.